Listed below are T cell receptor beta chains from one sample, sequenced in a study of blood T cell repertoires in COVID-19. Clones were read by immunoSEQ multiplex PCR, and TCRdb kept only the in-frame ones, dropping some. This table holds some 280,000 clones, around four fifths found once. What was sequenced was peripheral blood. The receptors shown here come from a woman aged 50 to 65 with active or convalescent COVID-19. The CDR3 runs from the conserved cysteine through the conserved F or W. A D gene is named only where the DNA matches it firmly. Clone sizes are given selectively: once, few, many, or a class where the clone is expanded.

cdr3_nt: TGTGCCAGCAGTATAAGGACAGGCACAGATACGCAGTATTTT
cdr3_aa: CASSIRTGTDTQYF
v_call: TRBV28
d_call: -
j_call: TRBJ2-3
clone_size: -

cdr3_nt: TGTGCCAGCAGCGTAGGGACAGTGGGCACTGAAGCTTTCTTT
cdr3_aa: CASSVGTVGTEAFF
v_call: TRBV9
d_call: -
j_call: TRBJ1-1
clone_size: -

cdr3_nt: TGTGCCTGGAGCAAAACAGGTAATCAGCCCCAGCATTTT
cdr3_aa: CAWSKTGNQPQHF
v_call: TRBV30
d_call: -
j_call: TRBJ1-5
clone_size: -

cdr3_nt: TGCAGTGCTAGTCCTATCGCCGGGACTAGCGGGAAGGTCGGGGAGCTGTTTTTT
cdr3_aa: CSASPIAGTSGKVGELFF
v_call: TRBV20-1
d_call: TRBD2
j_call: TRBJ2-2
clone_size: few

cdr3_nt: TGCGCCAGCAGCTCCCGCGGGGGACGAGGGATAAACACCATATATTTT
cdr3_aa: CASSSRGGRGINTIYF
v_call: TRBV5-1
d_call: -
j_call: TRBJ1-3
clone_size: -

cdr3_nt: TGTGCCAGCAGCTCCAGGACTAGCGGGAGATACAATGAGCAGTTCTTC
cdr3_aa: CASSSRTSGRYNEQFF
v_call: TRBV11-2
d_call: TRBD2
j_call: TRBJ2-1
clone_size: many

cdr3_nt: TGTGCCAGCAGCCCTCGTTCCCTCCCCCAGGCTTCACCCCTCCACTTT
cdr3_aa: CASSPRSLPQASPLHF
v_call: TRBV7-2
d_call: -
j_call: TRBJ1-6
clone_size: -

cdr3_nt: TGTGCCACAATAGCGCGCGAAGGATGGTTCGAGCAGTACTTC
cdr3_aa: CATIAREGWFEQYF
v_call: TRBV7-8
d_call: -
j_call: TRBJ2-7
clone_size: -

cdr3_nt: TGTGCCAGCAGTTTAAGCGTCACTAATGAAAAACTGTTTTTT
cdr3_aa: CASSLSVTNEKLFF
v_call: TRBV27
d_call: -
j_call: TRBJ1-4
clone_size: -

cdr3_nt: TGTGCCAGCAGCTCGTGGCATGCTGGAAACACCATATATTTT
cdr3_aa: CASSSWHAGNTIYF
v_call: TRBV5-8
d_call: -
j_call: TRBJ1-3
clone_size: -

cdr3_nt: TGTGCCAGCAGCCTCGGGACAGGGCCCTCTGGGGCCAACGTCCTGACTTTC
cdr3_aa: CASSLGTGPSGANVLTF
v_call: TRBV9
d_call: TRBD1
j_call: TRBJ2-6
clone_size: -

cdr3_nt: TGTGCCAGCAGTCGCGACTCCGCAGGCGGGAATGAGCAGTTCTTC
cdr3_aa: CASSRDSAGGNEQFF
v_call: TRBV6-6
d_call: -
j_call: TRBJ2-1
clone_size: -

cdr3_nt: TGTGCCAGCAGCCAAGTTCCAAATGAGCAGTTCTTC
cdr3_aa: CASSQVPNEQFF
v_call: TRBV4-2
d_call: -
j_call: TRBJ2-1
clone_size: -

cdr3_nt: TGTGCCAGCAGCGACGGGAGGGGTGCAAGCTATGGCTACACCTTC
cdr3_aa: CASSDGRGASYGYTF
v_call: TRBV5-4
d_call: -
j_call: TRBJ1-2
clone_size: few

cdr3_nt: TGTGCCAGCAGCCAAGAATGGGGCGATGAGCAGTTCTTC
cdr3_aa: CASSQEWGDEQFF
v_call: TRBV14
d_call: -
j_call: TRBJ2-1
clone_size: -

cdr3_nt: TGTGCCAGCTTTGAAAGCGGGAGGGCCGGGGAGACCCAGTACTTC
cdr3_aa: CASFESGRAGETQYF
v_call: TRBV6-5
d_call: TRBD2
j_call: TRBJ2-5
clone_size: -

cdr3_nt: TGTGCCAGCAGCCCCAGCTCCTACGAGCAGTACTTC
cdr3_aa: CASSPSSYEQYF
v_call: TRBV3-1/TRBV3-2
d_call: -
j_call: TRBJ2-7
clone_size: -

cdr3_nt: TGTGCCAGTAGTTCCGGGACAGGCCACAATGAGCAGTTCTTC
cdr3_aa: CASSSGTGHNEQFF
v_call: TRBV19
d_call: TRBD1
j_call: TRBJ2-1
clone_size: -

cdr3_nt: TGTGCCAGCAGCTTAACTAACAATCCGCCCTACAATGAGCAGTTCTTC
cdr3_aa: CASSLTNNPPYNEQFF
v_call: TRBV11-3
d_call: -
j_call: TRBJ2-1
clone_size: -

cdr3_nt: TGTGCCAGCACCGGGGACTACTCCTACAATGAGCAGTTCTTC
cdr3_aa: CASTGDYSYNEQFF
v_call: TRBV6-5
d_call: TRBD2
j_call: TRBJ2-1
clone_size: -

cdr3_nt: TGTGCCAGCAGCTTCGGGACCGGGGGGATCTCCTACGAGCAGTACTTC
cdr3_aa: CASSFGTGGISYEQYF
v_call: TRBV7-8
d_call: TRBD2
j_call: TRBJ2-7
clone_size: few

cdr3_nt: TGTGCCACCAGCAGCAGGGACACCGGGGAGCTGTTTTTT
cdr3_aa: CATSSRDTGELFF
v_call: TRBV15
d_call: -
j_call: TRBJ2-2
clone_size: -

cdr3_nt: TGTGCCAGCAGACAGGGGGCAACAGATACGCAGTATTTT
cdr3_aa: CASRQGATDTQYF
v_call: TRBV6-6
d_call: TRBD1
j_call: TRBJ2-3
clone_size: -

cdr3_nt: TGTGCCAGCAGTTCCCACACAACCTACGAGCAGTACTTC
cdr3_aa: CASSSHTTYEQYF
v_call: TRBV6-2/TRBV6-3
d_call: -
j_call: TRBJ2-7
clone_size: few

cdr3_nt: TGTGCCAGCAGCTCAATAGTGAACGAGCAGTACTTC
cdr3_aa: CASSSIVNEQYF
v_call: TRBV6-5
d_call: -
j_call: TRBJ2-7
clone_size: once

cdr3_nt: TGTGCCAGCAGCTGGGACAGGCTAAGCTATGGCTACACCTTC
cdr3_aa: CASSWDRLSYGYTF
v_call: TRBV5-4
d_call: TRBD1
j_call: TRBJ1-2
clone_size: -

cdr3_nt: TGCGCCAGCAGCCAATCCTTTGGGACAGTAACCCGTAGCTCTGGAAACACCATATATTTT
cdr3_aa: CASSQSFGTVTRSSGNTIYF
v_call: TRBV4-1
d_call: TRBD1
j_call: TRBJ1-3
clone_size: -

cdr3_nt: TGTGCCAGTAGTGTCGACAGAGACCCTGGAAACACCATATATTTT
cdr3_aa: CASSVDRDPGNTIYF
v_call: TRBV19
d_call: -
j_call: TRBJ1-3
clone_size: -

cdr3_nt: TGTGCCAGTAGTCCCGTGGTAGCGAAGGCCTACAATGAGCAGTTCTTC
cdr3_aa: CASSPVVAKAYNEQFF
v_call: TRBV19
d_call: -
j_call: TRBJ2-1
clone_size: -